This TCR beta chain was recovered during a study of T cell responses to AZD1222 COVID-19 vaccine. General study findings and limits: Females outnumbered males among donors, who were mostly white British; clonal diversity was possibly underestimated. Baseline seropositivity occurred in only a handful of AZD1222 recipients. Vaccine-associated CD4 TCRs spanned spike, dominant at 160-218 and 743-854.

Sequenced by immunoSEQ multiplex PCR; TCRdb stores in-frame clones only, minus some. The sample has roughly 150,000 clones, roughly 92% seen once. For this clone: Its antigen is not known.

The CDR3 runs 14 residues. Germline V gene sequence: CDR1 MNHEY, CDR2 SMNVEV (reference sequence). Trimming pared 7 bases from V and 7 bases from J, leaving 19 bases between. Here the sequenced sample was peripheral blood, taken 28 days after the second AZD1222 dose. The sequence derives from an adult who received the AZD1222 COVID-19 vaccine. This sequence joins TRBV27 and TRBJ1-2, with D maybe TRBD1 (5 bases). The CDR3 DNA reads as TGTGCCAGCACCTCGGGGCCGCGAGGAGGTGGCTACACCTTC. Translated, it gives CASTSGPRGGGYTF.